This TCR beta chain came from a study of T-cell memory formation after mild COVID-19. Findings and caveats of the study: Nothing confirmed that second-wave clones peaking on day 37 were specific for SARS-CoV-2. CD4/CD8 balance characterized clones contracting day 15 to 85, and CD4+ skew characterized later expanders.

This clonotype occurred a few times. Its specificity is unknown. MiXCR, run by TCRdb on the 5' RACE reads, gives a single entry per CDR3 protein. The sample consists of hundreds of thousands of distinct CDR3 sequences, about 20% of them appearing once. Sequenced input: PBMCs or a T cell subset sorted from them (not recorded which). The receptor was derived from an adult woman who had mild COVID-19 (a few samples of this study predate the infection). Cell type and time point are not known.

In DNA form, the CDR3 reads TGTGCCAGCAGACGGACTAGCGGGCAGAGCTCTGGGGCCAACGTCCTGACTTTC. It codes for CASRRTSGQSSGANVLTF. V gene TRBV5-5 combines with J gene TRBJ2-6, with 11 bases identical to TRBD2. Per the germline V gene, CDR1 is SGHKS and CDR2 is YYEKEE (reference sequence). V was pared by 5 bases and J by 0 bases, with 7 bases of the junction left unmatched. This CDR3 contains 18 residues.